This section outlines one T cell receptor beta chain sequence together with its context. The germline gives CDR1 MNHNY, CDR2 SVGAGI (reference sequence). Trimming cost V 4 bases and J 0 bases; bases outside gene matches: 9. The CDR3 contains 16 residues. The data were produced by immunoSEQ multiplex PCR, yet TCRdb's version contains in-frame clones alone and is incomplete. This table has roughly 41,000 clones, roughly nine tenths appearing once. The data belong to a study of OX40 agonist ivuxolimab in advanced cancers. Study details: The patients' treatment was ivuxolimab, an agonistic anti-OX40 (CD134) antibody. Males comprised 82.7% of the group, whose mean age was about 62 years (range about 20 to 85). Patients with prior anti-PD-1, anti-PD-L1 or anti-CTLA-4 therapy were eligible; less than 50% had some. Partial responses were recorded for three patients, including one with hepatocellular carcinoma and two with cutaneous melanoma.

The receptor was isolated from an adult with an advanced solid tumor such as melanoma, head and neck, liver or kidney cancer. J is TRBJ2-7 and V is TRBV6-6; TRBD2 agrees at 7 bases. The sequences come from CD4+ or CD8+ T cells sorted from blood, collected in a trial of the OX40 agonist ivuxolimab. The CDR3 region has the DNA TGTGCCAGCAGTTTCCTATGGGGGGGGAGCTCCTACGAGCAGTACTTC. Amino acid sequence: CASSFLWGGSSYEQYF.